Listed below are T cell receptor beta chains from one sample, sequenced in a study of cytomegalovirus exposure and HLA in healthy donors. TCRdb keeps only in-frame clones here, not all; method: immunoSEQ multiplex PCR. This table has 150,000 or so clones, 75% to 90% appearing once. The sample was PBMCs. These receptors all come from a man between 45 and 60 years old in good health and CMV-seropositive. Both conserved end residues are part of each CDR3. The order of the fields is J gene, clone size, V gene, D gene, CDR3 DNA, CDR3 protein. D genes are given only for firm matches. Clone size is stated in some rows and not others, as once, few, many or a class when expanded.

j_call: TRBJ2-5; clone_size: .; v_call: TRBV5-1; d_call: TRBD1; cdr3_nt: TGCGCCAGCACTAACCTAGACAGGGGCCAAGAGACCCAGTACTTC; cdr3_aa: CASTNLDRGQETQYF
j_call: TRBJ2-2; clone_size: .; v_call: TRBV27; d_call: .; cdr3_nt: TGTGCCAGCAGTTTCCACCCCACCCCAGGCGACACCGGGGAGCTGTTTTTT; cdr3_aa: CASSFHPTPGDTGELFF
j_call: TRBJ2-7; clone_size: .; v_call: TRBV19; d_call: TRBD1; cdr3_nt: TGTGCCAGTAGTATTTTAGGGGGCCGCGAGCAGTACTTC; cdr3_aa: CASSILGGREQYF
j_call: TRBJ1-2; clone_size: .; v_call: TRBV29-1; d_call: TRBD1; cdr3_nt: TGCAGCGTGGGGACAGGGACGCTTCGCTATGGCTACACCTTC; cdr3_aa: CSVGTGTLRYGYTF
j_call: TRBJ2-5; clone_size: .; v_call: TRBV28; d_call: TRBD2; cdr3_nt: TGTGCCAGCAGTAGCCCCGCGGGGGGGTGGGAGACCCAGTACTTC; cdr3_aa: CASSSPAGGWETQYF
j_call: TRBJ2-7; clone_size: .; v_call: TRBV5-1; d_call: .; cdr3_nt: TGCGCCAGCAGCTTCGCCAGGCAGGGCATAGATTACGAGCAGTACTTC; cdr3_aa: CASSFARQGIDYEQYF
j_call: TRBJ1-1; clone_size: .; v_call: TRBV19; d_call: .; cdr3_nt: TGTGCCAGTAAGGCAGGGTCGAACACTGAAGCTTTCTTT; cdr3_aa: CASKAGSNTEAFF
j_call: TRBJ1-1; clone_size: .; v_call: TRBV5-5; d_call: .; cdr3_nt: TGCGCCAGCAGCCAAGAGGCAAATGGGGGAGGGACTGAAGCTTTCTTT; cdr3_aa: CASSQEANGGGTEAFF
j_call: TRBJ2-3; clone_size: once; v_call: TRBV7-3; d_call: .; cdr3_nt: TGTGCCAGCAGCTTCGGGGGTACAGATACGCAGTATTTT; cdr3_aa: CASSFGGTDTQYF
j_call: TRBJ1-5; clone_size: .; v_call: TRBV5-1; d_call: .; cdr3_nt: TGCGCCAGCAGCGTACAGGGCGGAAATCAGCCCCAGCATTTT; cdr3_aa: CASSVQGGNQPQHF
j_call: TRBJ2-7; clone_size: .; v_call: TRBV21-1; d_call: .; cdr3_nt: TGTGCCAGCAACCCCCCCAGCGGGGACTCACCCCTCTACGAGCAGTACTTC; cdr3_aa: CASNPPSGDSPLYEQYF
j_call: TRBJ2-1; clone_size: .; v_call: TRBV19; d_call: TRBD1; cdr3_nt: TGTGCCAGTAGTATAGTTCCGCGGGACAGGGGTCTTGAGCAGTTCTTC; cdr3_aa: CASSIVPRDRGLEQFF
j_call: TRBJ1-4; clone_size: .; v_call: TRBV6-1; d_call: TRBD1; cdr3_nt: TGTGCCAGCAGTGAACCTCCTTGGGACAGGGAGGGTGAAAAACTGTTTTTT; cdr3_aa: CASSEPPWDREGEKLFF
j_call: TRBJ1-5; clone_size: .; v_call: TRBV19; d_call: TRBD1; cdr3_nt: TGTGCCAGTAGTTGGGGATGGGACAGGGTGGATCAGCCCCAGCATTTT; cdr3_aa: CASSWGWDRVDQPQHF
j_call: TRBJ1-2; clone_size: .; v_call: TRBV9; d_call: .; cdr3_nt: TGTGCCAGCAGCACCGGGACCCCGGGGGGTGGCTACACCTTC; cdr3_aa: CASSTGTPGGGYTF
j_call: TRBJ2-7; clone_size: .; v_call: TRBV21-1; d_call: .; cdr3_nt: TGTGCCAGCAGCAAAGTCCTCCTAGCGCAAAGCTCCTACGAGCAGTACTTC; cdr3_aa: CASSKVLLAQSSYEQYF
j_call: TRBJ2-1; clone_size: .; v_call: TRBV5-1; d_call: TRBD2; cdr3_nt: TGCGCCAGCAGCTCTAGGACTAGCGGGGGAGGGTACAATGAGCAGTTCTTC; cdr3_aa: CASSSRTSGGGYNEQFF
j_call: TRBJ2-1; clone_size: .; v_call: TRBV5-1; d_call: TRBD2; cdr3_nt: TGCGCCAGCGGCAGGGAGGGTCTCTACAATGAGCAGTTCTTC; cdr3_aa: CASGREGLYNEQFF
j_call: TRBJ2-4; clone_size: .; v_call: TRBV7-9; d_call: TRBD2; cdr3_nt: TGTGCCAGCAGCTTCGGGACTAGCGGGGGGCGGCCAAAAAACATTCAGTACTTC; cdr3_aa: CASSFGTSGGRPKNIQYF
j_call: TRBJ2-3; clone_size: .; v_call: TRBV28; d_call: .; cdr3_nt: TGTGCCAGCAGTTTCCGACCGGGTACGGAGAAGCAGTATTTT; cdr3_aa: CASSFRPGTEKQYF
j_call: TRBJ2-7; clone_size: .; v_call: TRBV7-3; d_call: TRBD2; cdr3_nt: TGTGCCAGCAGCTTGAGCGGGGGGAATTACGAGCAGTACTTC; cdr3_aa: CASSLSGGNYEQYF
j_call: TRBJ2-1; clone_size: few; v_call: TRBV10-2; d_call: .; cdr3_nt: TGCGCCAGCAGCGCCAGTTACAATGAGCAGTTCTTC; cdr3_aa: CASSASYNEQFF
j_call: TRBJ2-1; clone_size: .; v_call: TRBV6-5; d_call: TRBD2; cdr3_nt: TGTGCCAGCTTCTCTGCGGGAGGGCCTGTGTATGAGCAGTTCTTC; cdr3_aa: CASFSAGGPVYEQFF
j_call: TRBJ2-5; clone_size: once; v_call: TRBV5-4; d_call: TRBD2; cdr3_nt: TGTGCCAGCAGCTCAGCTAGCGGGGGGCCCGAGACCCAGTACTTC; cdr3_aa: CASSSASGGPETQYF
j_call: TRBJ1-2; clone_size: .; v_call: TRBV5-1; d_call: .; cdr3_nt: TGCGCCAGCAGCTTGGACCCTCAGGGACAACGCTATGGCTACACCTTC; cdr3_aa: CASSLDPQGQRYGYTF
j_call: TRBJ2-3; clone_size: once; v_call: TRBV4-3; d_call: TRBD2; cdr3_nt: TGCGCCAGCAGCCAAAGACTGGCGGGGGGGCGCGCAGATACGCAGTATTTT; cdr3_aa: CASSQRLAGGRADTQYF
j_call: TRBJ2-1; clone_size: .; v_call: TRBV7-3; d_call: .; cdr3_nt: TGTGCCAGCAGCTTTAGGCCGGGGGGCATCAATGAGCAGTTCTTC; cdr3_aa: CASSFRPGGINEQFF
j_call: TRBJ2-5; clone_size: .; v_call: TRBV27; d_call: .; cdr3_nt: TGTGCCAGCAGTTTATATGAGGGCTGGGAGACCCAGTACTTC; cdr3_aa: CASSLYEGWETQYF
j_call: TRBJ2-5; clone_size: .; v_call: TRBV2; d_call: TRBD2; cdr3_nt: TGTGCCAGCAGTGGGGGACTAGCGCACCAAGAGACCCAGTACTTC; cdr3_aa: CASSGGLAHQETQYF
j_call: TRBJ2-5; clone_size: once; v_call: TRBV7-8; d_call: TRBD1; cdr3_nt: TGTGCCAGCAGCACCAGGGGGCGGGTGCAAGAGACCCAGTACTTC; cdr3_aa: CASSTRGRVQETQYF
j_call: TRBJ1-5; clone_size: .; v_call: TRBV6-5; d_call: TRBD1; cdr3_nt: TGTGCCAGCAGTTACTCGGGGACAGGACATCAGCCCCAGCATTTT; cdr3_aa: CASSYSGTGHQPQHF
j_call: TRBJ2-7; clone_size: .; v_call: TRBV7-8; d_call: TRBD2; cdr3_nt: TGTGCCAGCAGCTTACCCGGGACTAGCTACGAGCAGTACTTC; cdr3_aa: CASSLPGTSYEQYF
j_call: TRBJ1-4; clone_size: .; v_call: TRBV5-1; d_call: TRBD1; cdr3_nt: TGCGCCAGCAGCAGGGGACAGGGCAATGAAAAACTGTTTTTT; cdr3_aa: CASSRGQGNEKLFF
j_call: TRBJ2-7; clone_size: .; v_call: TRBV15; d_call: .; cdr3_nt: TGTGCCACCAGCATCAGTAAGAACTACGAGCAGTACTTC; cdr3_aa: CATSISKNYEQYF
j_call: TRBJ1-4; clone_size: .; v_call: TRBV7-9; d_call: .; cdr3_nt: TGTGCCAGCAGCCGGGGACAAGGCGAAAAACTGTTTTTT; cdr3_aa: CASSRGQGEKLFF
j_call: TRBJ2-1; clone_size: .; v_call: TRBV5-1; d_call: TRBD1; cdr3_nt: TGCGCCAGCAGCTTGGACAGGGGATACAATGAGCAGTTCTTC; cdr3_aa: CASSLDRGYNEQFF
j_call: TRBJ2-7; clone_size: few; v_call: TRBV5-1; d_call: TRBD2; cdr3_nt: TGCGCCAGCAGCCAACTAGCGGGAGGGACCCCCGAGCAGTACTTC; cdr3_aa: CASSQLAGGTPEQYF
j_call: TRBJ1-1; clone_size: .; v_call: TRBV14; d_call: .; cdr3_nt: TGTGCCAGCAGCCCGCGCGGACATTTGGACACTGAAGCTTTCTTT; cdr3_aa: CASSPRGHLDTEAFF
j_call: TRBJ2-7; clone_size: .; v_call: TRBV13; d_call: .; cdr3_nt: TGTGCCAGCAGCCCCCTGGGGCAGAGCTACGAGCAGTACTTC; cdr3_aa: CASSPLGQSYEQYF
j_call: TRBJ1-2; clone_size: .; v_call: TRBV6-1; d_call: .; cdr3_nt: TGTGCCAGCAGTGAGTCGTTGTTGGGGGACTACTATGGCTACACCTTC; cdr3_aa: CASSESLLGDYYGYTF
j_call: TRBJ1-1; clone_size: .; v_call: TRBV25-1; d_call: .; cdr3_nt: TGTGCCAGCAGTGAATTTGGGGGGAGAGGCACTGAAGCTTTCTTT; cdr3_aa: CASSEFGGRGTEAFF
j_call: TRBJ2-3; clone_size: .; v_call: TRBV29-1; d_call: TRBD1; cdr3_nt: TGCAGCGTACAACAGGGGACAGATACGCAGTATTTT; cdr3_aa: CSVQQGTDTQYF
j_call: TRBJ2-4; clone_size: .; v_call: TRBV7-2; d_call: TRBD2; cdr3_nt: TGTGCCAGCAGCTTATTGGCGGGGGGGCGCGGAAACATTCAGTACTTC; cdr3_aa: CASSLLAGGRGNIQYF
j_call: TRBJ1-2; clone_size: .; v_call: TRBV14; d_call: TRBD1; cdr3_nt: TGTGCCAGCAGCCAAGATGGGACAGGGTCGGTCGGCTACACCTTC; cdr3_aa: CASSQDGTGSVGYTF
j_call: TRBJ1-5; clone_size: .; v_call: TRBV7-8; d_call: .; cdr3_nt: TGTGCCAGCAGTTCAGGTAGCAATCAGCCCCAGCATTTT; cdr3_aa: CASSSGSNQPQHF
j_call: TRBJ2-5; clone_size: .; v_call: TRBV7-6; d_call: .; cdr3_nt: TGTGCCAGCAGCCGAGGGCCGGTAGGCAGCGGCATCGGAGAGACCCAGTACTTC; cdr3_aa: CASSRGPVGSGIGETQYF
j_call: TRBJ2-7; clone_size: .; v_call: TRBV7-9; d_call: TRBD1; cdr3_nt: TGTGCCAGCAGCTCCCTGGCGGGACAGGGCTCCTACGAGCAGTACTTC; cdr3_aa: CASSSLAGQGSYEQYF
j_call: TRBJ2-3; clone_size: once; v_call: TRBV7-3; d_call: .; cdr3_nt: TGTGCCAGCAGCCACGGACTCGGAGTGGATACGCAGTATTTT; cdr3_aa: CASSHGLGVDTQYF
j_call: TRBJ1-5; clone_size: .; v_call: TRBV4-1; d_call: .; cdr3_nt: TGCGCCAGCAGCCAAGATCGCGGGGAAAAAAATCAGCCCCAGCATTTT; cdr3_aa: CASSQDRGEKNQPQHF
j_call: TRBJ2-1; clone_size: .; v_call: TRBV6-6; d_call: TRBD2; cdr3_nt: TGTGCCAGCAGTTATATTAGCGGGAGGGCCTACAATGAGCAGTTCTTC; cdr3_aa: CASSYISGRAYNEQFF
j_call: TRBJ1-2; clone_size: .; v_call: TRBV28; d_call: TRBD1; cdr3_nt: TGTGCCAGCAGTTTGCAAACTAACAAACAGGGGGCGCACGGCTACACCTTC; cdr3_aa: CASSLQTNKQGAHGYTF
j_call: TRBJ1-6; clone_size: .; v_call: TRBV7-2; d_call: TRBD1; cdr3_nt: TGTGCCAGCAGCATCACCTTGCCCGGGACAGCTTATAATTCACCCCTCCATTTT; cdr3_aa: CASSITLPGTAYNSPLHF
j_call: TRBJ2-5; clone_size: once; v_call: TRBV4-3; d_call: TRBD1; cdr3_nt: TGCGCCAGCAGCAACAGGGGAGAGACCCAGTACTTC; cdr3_aa: CASSNRGETQYF
j_call: TRBJ2-2; clone_size: .; v_call: TRBV19; d_call: TRBD1; cdr3_nt: TGTGCCAGTAGTGGGACAGGGGGCTCCGGGGAGCTGTTTTTT; cdr3_aa: CASSGTGGSGELFF
j_call: TRBJ1-1; clone_size: .; v_call: TRBV5-5; d_call: .; cdr3_nt: TGTGCCAGCAGCTTCCCCCCTAGGACTGAAGCTTTCTTT; cdr3_aa: CASSFPPRTEAFF